The 8 T cell receptor beta chains reported below all come from one sample, sequenced in a study of radiotherapy plus CTLA-4 blockade in lung cancer. TCRdb's copy holds only in-frame clones and misses some; the assay was immunoSEQ multiplex PCR. Of approximately 97,000 clones listed, 80% to 90% are singletons. This specimen consisted of peripheral blood, obtained from a patient treated with radiotherapy plus ipilimumab. These receptors came from a human donor with non-small cell lung cancer who had stable disease on radiotherapy plus ipilimumab.

This clone was seen just once. This rearrangement joins TRBV27 to TRBJ1-5; a weak D match, TRBD1 (5 bases). Germline V CDR1 and CDR2: MNHEY, SMNVEV (reference sequence). The CDR3 contains 14 residues. Trimming removed 8 bases at V and 5 bases at J, with 16 bases between. The CDR3 nucleotides read TGTGCCAGCTCAACAGTTCGGGGGGATCAGCCCCAGCATTTT. Amino acids: CASSTVRGDQPQHF.

V gene TRBV18 combines with J gene TRBJ2-3; D perhaps matches TRBD1 (5 bases). This CDR3 region has 13 residues. Germline V CDR1 and CDR2: KGHSH, LQKENI. V lost 2 bases and J 4 bases, leaving 7 bases between the germline ends. The CDR3 loop is CASSPLGADTQYF. DNA of the CDR3: TGTGCCAGCTCACCATTAGGGGCAGATACGCAGTATTTT. Based on the CDR3 plus reference TRBV18 and TRBJ2-3, the full variable domain is NAGVMQNPRHLVRRRGQEARLRCSPMKGHSHVYWYRQLPEEGLKFMVYLQKENIIDESGMPKERFSAEFPKEGPSILRIQQVVRGDSAAYFCASSPLGADTQYFGPGTRLTVL.

The CDR3 DNA sequence: TGTGCCAGAAGCTTTCAGGGGGCCGGGTATATCGGCAATCAGCCCCAGCATTTT. It is translated as CARSFQGAGYIGNQPQHF. V is TRBV5-3 and J is TRBJ1-5, with 8 bases that match TRBD1. TRBV5-3 is reported as an ORF; its role is uncertain. Trimming removed 2 bases from V and 2 bases from J; junction bases left unmatched: 12. The CDR3 length is 18 residues.

This chain joins TRBV7-3 and TRBJ2-7; the D gene could be TRBD1 or TRBD2 (5 bases each). CDR3 size: 13 residues. Trimming removed 1 base from V and 6 bases from J, with 10 bases in between. In germline, CDR1 is SGHTA, CDR2 FQGTGA. CDR3 loop: CASSLSSGREQYF. The CDR3 DNA reads TGTGCCAGCAGCTTAAGTTCGGGGCGCGAGCAGTACTTC.

The rearrangement joins TRBV18 to TRBJ2-1; 15 bases agree with TRBD2. With 5 bases clipped from V and 7 bases from J, the junction kept 9 bases outside the gene matches. Germline V gene data show CDR1 as KGHSH and CDR2 as LQKENI. This CDR3 has 17 residues. The CDR3: CASSSLGLAGGLNEQFF. The CDR3 DNA is TGTGCCAGCTCATCGCTCGGACTAGCGGGGGGGCTTAATGAGCAGTTCTTC. Supplemented by reference TRBV18 and TRBJ2-1, the full variable domain reads NAGVMQNPRHLVRRRGQEARLRCSPMKGHSHVYWYRQLPEEGLKFMVYLQKENIIDESGMPKERFSAEFPKEGPSILRIQQVVRGDSAAYFCASSSLGLAGGLNEQFFGPGTRLTVL.

The genes are TRBV25-1 and TRBJ2-5, with D unresolved. The CDR3 covers 13 residues. V lost 0 bases to trimming and J lost 1 base, with 3 bases between them. Looked up from germline, CDR1 is MGHDK and CDR2 is SYGVNS. This CDR3 is CASSEYTQETQYF. CDR3 bases: TGTGCCAGCAGTGAATATACCCAAGAGACCCAGTACTTC.

This clone occurred a few times. This chain joins TRBV28 and TRBJ2-1; 8 bases match TRBD2. This CDR3 comprises 17 residues. The junction had 10 bases not matched to a gene; V was cut back by 3 bases and J by 3 bases. The germline CDR1 and CDR2 sequences are MDHEN and SYDVKM. CDR3 DNA: TGTGCCAGCAGTTTTATGGCCGGGAGGGGGAACTACAATGAGCAGTTCTTC. Translated: CASSFMAGRGNYNEQFF.

The V gene is TRBV28, the J gene TRBJ2-5; D remains unclear. Germline assignment: CDR1 MDHEN and CDR2 SYDVKM. The CDR3 has 13 amino acids. V gave up 6 bases and J gave up 2 bases, with 10 bases separating them. CDR3 in amino acids: CASRPHGQETQYF. The CDR3 DNA follows: TGTGCCAGCAGACCTCATGGACAAGAGACCCAGTACTTC. Drawing the rest from reference TRBV28 and TRBJ2-5, the complete variable domain is DVKVTQSSRYLVKRTGEKVFLECVQDMDHENMFWYRQDPGLGLRLIYFSYDVKMKEKGDIPEGYSVSREKKERFSLILESASTNQTSMYLCASRPHGQETQYFGPGTRLLVL.